The present T cell receptor beta chain was sequenced within a study of human T cells and chemical hapten exposure. Study-level information: Affected patients, primarily female, had alopecia areata, totalis or universalis. Overall study results and limits: Expanded TCRs made up significantly more big CDR3 similarity clusters than controls did.

Unique molecular identifiers were affixed to discrete cDNA molecules within the library. In the study's own analysis: Per-sample TCR counts ranged from 23,224 to 690,600, median about 100,000. From the RACE reads, TCRdb called clonotypes with MiXCR, one entry per CDR3 protein. TCRdb, not the original authors, processed these V and J calls. Seen here are some 330,000 distinct CDR3 sequences, around 5.5% observed once, and the top ten hold around 8%. Indicated time point: pre-sensitization, week 0. Treatment noted: therapeutic diphenylcyclopropenone sensitization with weekly scalp DPC. This clonotype was detected ten times or more. Its antigen is unidentified. This TCR derives from a woman between 18 and 29 years old with alopecia areata. Some clones in this sample may be carry-over from other donors' samples. The specimen comprised whole blood, sampled in connection with sensitization to the hapten diphenylcyclopropenone (DPC).

The CDR3 here is CASSEGATEAFF. CDR3 DNA sequence: TGTGCCAGCAGTGAAGGGGCGACTGAAGCTTTCTTT. The rearrangement joins TRBV25-1 to TRBJ1-1; possible D gene TRBD1, 5 bases. V lost 2 bases and J lost 5, with 6 bases in between. The CDR3 loop spans 12 amino acids. Germline CDR1 and CDR2: MGHDK and SYGVNS.